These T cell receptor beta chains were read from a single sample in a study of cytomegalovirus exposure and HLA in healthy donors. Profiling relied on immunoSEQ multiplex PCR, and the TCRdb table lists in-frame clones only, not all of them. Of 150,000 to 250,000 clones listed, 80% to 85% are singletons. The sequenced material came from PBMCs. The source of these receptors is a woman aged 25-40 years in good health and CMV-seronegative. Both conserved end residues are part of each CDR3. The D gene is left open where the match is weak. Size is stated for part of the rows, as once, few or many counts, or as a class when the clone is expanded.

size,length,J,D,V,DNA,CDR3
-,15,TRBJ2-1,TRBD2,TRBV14,TGTGCCAGCACCAACGGACTAGCGGGGTACAATGAGCAGTTCTTC,CASTNGLAGYNEQFF
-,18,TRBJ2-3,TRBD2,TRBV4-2,TGTGCCAGCAGCCGTCGACTAGCGGGAGGTATAAGCACAGATACGCAGTATTTT,CASSRRLAGGISTDTQYF
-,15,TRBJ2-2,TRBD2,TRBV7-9,TGTGCCAGCAGCTTGGGAGGGACGAACACCGGGGAGCTGTTTTTT,CASSLGGTNTGELFF
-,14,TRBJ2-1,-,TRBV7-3,TGTGCCAGCAGCCTCCCCCACCCCTACAGTGAGCAGTTCTTC,CASSLPHPYSEQFF
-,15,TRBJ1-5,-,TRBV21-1,TGTGCCAGCAGCAAAGCAGGGGCAAGCAATCAGCCCCAGCATTTT,CASSKAGASNQPQHF
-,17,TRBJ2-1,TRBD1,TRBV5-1,TGCGCCAGCAGCTTGGCCTTGGTCAGGGGGTTGCGCGATGAGCAGTTCTTC,CASSLALVRGLRDEQFF
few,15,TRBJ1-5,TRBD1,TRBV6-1,TGTGCCAGCAGTCGGGACAGTAATAGCAATCAGCCCCAGCATTTT,CASSRDSNSNQPQHF
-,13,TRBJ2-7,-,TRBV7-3,TGTGCCAGCAGCCCCGGGAATTCCTACGAGCAGTACTTC,CASSPGNSYEQYF
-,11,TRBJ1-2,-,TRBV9,TGTGCCAGCAGCAGTCAGGGTGGCTACACCTTC,CASSSQGGYTF
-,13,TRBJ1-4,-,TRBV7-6,TGTGCCAGCAGCTTAGTGGGGGGGGAAAAACTGTTTTTT,CASSLVGGEKLFF
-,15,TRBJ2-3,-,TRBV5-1,TGCGCCAGCAGCTTGGGTGTAGCGGTCACAGATACGCAGTATTTT,CASSLGVAVTDTQYF
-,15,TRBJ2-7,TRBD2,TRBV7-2,TGTGCCAGCAGCGGAGGTAGCGGGAGTTCCTACGAGCAGTACTTC,CASSGGSGSSYEQYF
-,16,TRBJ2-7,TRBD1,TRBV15,TGTGCCACCAGCGGGGGAATACAGGGGGCGAGGAACGAGCAGTACTTC,CATSGGIQGARNEQYF
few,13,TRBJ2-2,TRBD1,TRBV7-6,TGTGCCACCCGACAGGGGGGAGCCGGGGAGCTGTTTTTT,CATRQGGAGELFF
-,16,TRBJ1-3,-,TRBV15,TGTGCCACCAGCGGGACTGACGTGAGGGCTGGAAACACCATATATTTT,CATSGTDVRAGNTIYF
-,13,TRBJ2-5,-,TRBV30,TGTGCCTGGATGTTACAGGTCCAAGAGACCCAGTACTTC,CAWMLQVQETQYF
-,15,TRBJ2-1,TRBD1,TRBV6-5,TGTGCCAGCAGACCCGGACAGGGCTCCTACAATGAGCAGTTCTTC,CASRPGQGSYNEQFF
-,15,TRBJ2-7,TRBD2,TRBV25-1,TGTGCCAGCAGTGAATCTGGCGGGAGTGTTTACGAGCAGTACTTC,CASSESGGSVYEQYF
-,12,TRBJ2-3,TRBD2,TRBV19,TGTGCCAGTAGTCCCCCCGGGACTAGCCAGTATTTT,CASSPPGTSQYF
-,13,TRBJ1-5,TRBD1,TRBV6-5,TGTGCCAGCAGTGGACAGGGGGGTGAGCCCCAGCATTTT,CASSGQGGEPQHF
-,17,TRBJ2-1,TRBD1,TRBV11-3,TGTGCCAGCAGCCCTGACCCGGGACAGGGGGGGCACAATGAGCAGTTCTTC,CASSPDPGQGGHNEQFF
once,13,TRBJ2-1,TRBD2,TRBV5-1,TGCGCCAGCTATAGCGGGAGCGGCAATGAGCAGTTCTTC,CASYSGSGNEQFF